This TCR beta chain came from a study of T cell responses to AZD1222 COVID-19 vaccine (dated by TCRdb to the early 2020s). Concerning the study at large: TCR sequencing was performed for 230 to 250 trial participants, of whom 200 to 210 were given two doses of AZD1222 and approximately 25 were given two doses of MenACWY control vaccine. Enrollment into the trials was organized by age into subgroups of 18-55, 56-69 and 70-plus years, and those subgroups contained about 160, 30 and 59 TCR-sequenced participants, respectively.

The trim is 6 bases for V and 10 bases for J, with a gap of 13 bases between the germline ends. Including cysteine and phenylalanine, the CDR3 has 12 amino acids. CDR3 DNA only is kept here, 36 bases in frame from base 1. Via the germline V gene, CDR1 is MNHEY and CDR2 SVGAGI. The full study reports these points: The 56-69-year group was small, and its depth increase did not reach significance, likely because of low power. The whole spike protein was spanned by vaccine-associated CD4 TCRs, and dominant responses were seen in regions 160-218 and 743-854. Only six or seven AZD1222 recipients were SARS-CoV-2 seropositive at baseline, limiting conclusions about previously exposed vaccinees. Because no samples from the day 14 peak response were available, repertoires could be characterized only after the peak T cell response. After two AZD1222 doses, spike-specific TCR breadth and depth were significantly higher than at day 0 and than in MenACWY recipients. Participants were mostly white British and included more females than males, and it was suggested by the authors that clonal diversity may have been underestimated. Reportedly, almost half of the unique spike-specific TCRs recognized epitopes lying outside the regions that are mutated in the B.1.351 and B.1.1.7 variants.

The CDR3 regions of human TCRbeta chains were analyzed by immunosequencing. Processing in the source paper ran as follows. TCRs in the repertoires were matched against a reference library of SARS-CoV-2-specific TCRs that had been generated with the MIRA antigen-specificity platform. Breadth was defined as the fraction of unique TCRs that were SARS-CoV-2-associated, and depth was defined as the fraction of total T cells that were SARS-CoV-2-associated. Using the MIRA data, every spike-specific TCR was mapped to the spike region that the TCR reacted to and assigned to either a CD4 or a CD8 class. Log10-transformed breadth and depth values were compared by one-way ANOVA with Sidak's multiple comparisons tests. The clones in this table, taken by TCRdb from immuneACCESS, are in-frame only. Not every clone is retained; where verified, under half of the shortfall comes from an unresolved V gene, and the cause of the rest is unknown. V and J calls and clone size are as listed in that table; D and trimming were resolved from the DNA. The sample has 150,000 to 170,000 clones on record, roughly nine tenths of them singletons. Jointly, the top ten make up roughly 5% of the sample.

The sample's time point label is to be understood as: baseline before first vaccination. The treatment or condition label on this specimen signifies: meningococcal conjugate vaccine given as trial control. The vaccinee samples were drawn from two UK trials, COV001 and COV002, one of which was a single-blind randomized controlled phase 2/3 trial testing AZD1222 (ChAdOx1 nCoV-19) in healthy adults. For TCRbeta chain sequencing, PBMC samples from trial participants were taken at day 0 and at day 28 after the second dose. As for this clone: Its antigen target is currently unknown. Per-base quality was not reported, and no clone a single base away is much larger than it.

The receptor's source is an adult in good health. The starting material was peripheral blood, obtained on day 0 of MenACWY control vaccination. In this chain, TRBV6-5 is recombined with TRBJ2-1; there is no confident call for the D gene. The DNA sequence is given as TGTGCCAGCAGCCACCGGGTGGAGGAGCAGTTCTTC. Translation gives CASSHRVEEQFF.